Presented here are 26 T cell receptor beta chains from one specimen sequenced in a study of T cells in Graves' hyperthyroidism and ophthalmopathy. TCR beta CDR3 sequences were amplified from RNA transcripts. TCR CDR3 regions were first amplified by RT-PCR with HTBI primers. TCRdb processed the multiplex PCR reads anew with MiXCR; each CDR3 protein has one entry. Among about 720,000 distinct CDR3 sequences listed, 18% were seen once. The specimen sequenced was blood. Receptors originate from a woman aged 45 to 65 with Graves' hyperthyroidism that later progressed to Graves' ophthalmopathy.

This clonotype showed up just a few times. The chain employs TRBV7-9 and TRBJ2-1, with 9 bases fitting TRBD1. With 6 bases clipped from V and 3 bases from J, the junction kept 6 bases outside the gene matches. The CDR3 spans 15 residues. CDR1 is SEHNR and CDR2 is FQNEAQ in the germline V gene (reference sequence). The CDR3 region is CASRKQGAGYNEQFF. DNA of the CDR3: TGTGCCAGCAGGAAACAGGGGGCGGGCTACAATGAGCAGTTCTTC.

V and J are TRBV29-1 and TRBJ1-5; maybe TRBD1 (5 bases). Per germline, CDR1 SQVTM and CDR2 ANQGSEA. CDR3 length: 13 residues. Trimming removed 6 bases from V and 4 bases from J, with 13 bases in between. CDR3 loop: CSVGHSRNQPQHF. CDR3 nucleotides: TGCAGCGTCGGACATTCAAGGAATCAGCCCCAGCATTTT.

This chain links TRBV4-1 with TRBJ2-2; 10 positions agree with TRBD1. The V gene end was trimmed by 6 bases and the J gene end by 7 bases; junction bases not matched to a gene: 8. This CDR3 spans 15 amino acids. Germline loops: CDR1 MGHRA, CDR2 YSYEKL. The DNA for the CDR3 is TGCGCCAGCAGGCTGACAGGGGGCGACGGCGGGGAGCTGTTTTTT. Its translation: CASRLTGGDGGELFF.

V and J are TRBV5-5 and TRBJ2-3; D is unclear. The germline V and J ends were trimmed by 4 bases and 2 bases, with 20 bases remaining between them. From germline, CDR1 is SGHKS and CDR2 YYEKEE (reference sequence). The CDR3 length is 17 residues. This chain's CDR3 is CASSPVGNVGNTDTQYF. The CDR3 DNA sequence: TGTGCCAGCAGCCCCGTGGGGAACGTGGGAAACACAGATACGCAGTATTTT.

This clonotype was detected many times. V usage is TRBV9 and J usage is TRBJ1-4, with a weak D call TRBD1 (5 bases). The V end lost 4 bases, the J end lost 1 base, and 14 bases lay between the germline ends. Germline CDR1 reads SGDLS; CDR2 reads YYNGEE. This CDR3 is 16 amino acids long. The CDR3, as DNA: TGTGCCAGCAGCCCGTGGGACGGACGAACTAATGAAAAACTGTTTTTT. It yields the protein CASSPWDGRTNEKLFF.

This clonotype was seen many times. This rearrangement joins TRBV7-8 to TRBJ2-1; D unresolved. The CDR3 contains 13 residues. CDR1 is SGHVS, CDR2 FQNEAQ, per germline. V lost 5 bases and J lost 5, with 10 bases in between. The CDR3 DNA sequence: TGTGCCAGCAGCCCCCAGCCAAACAATGAGCAGTTCTTC. Protein: CASSPQPNNEQFF.

This chain connects TRBV12-3 or TRBV12-4 to TRBJ2-1; D is perhaps TRBD2 (6 bases). The germline V and J ends were trimmed by 1 base and 0 bases, with 16 bases remaining between them. There are 18 residues in the CDR3. CDR3 in amino acids: CASSLVFLVGSSYNEQFF. For the CDR3, the DNA is TGTGCCAGCAGTTTAGTCTTTTTGGTCGGGAGCTCCTACAATGAGCAGTTCTTC.

This clonotype was picked up many times. The chain joins TRBV5-1 to TRBJ2-7; 12 nucleotides agree with TRBD2. J lost 5 bases, V lost 4 bases, and 7 bases had no gene match. Germline CDR1 reads SGHRS; CDR2 reads YFSETQ. The CDR3 covers 15 residues. In DNA form, the CDR3 reads TGCGCCAGCAGCCCTGCCGGGACTAGCGGGCACGAGCAGTACTTC. Translating gives CASSPAGTSGHEQYF.

V is TRBV19 and J is TRBJ2-1; 7 nucleotides align to TRBD2. Germline V gene lookup returns CDR1 LNHDA and CDR2 SQIVND (reference sequence). The CDR3 sequence is 14 residues long. Trimming took 1 base from V and 9 from J; bases not matched to a gene: 6. CDR3 bases: TGTGCCAGTAGTATAGCGGGGGGTAGCGGTGAGCAGTTCTTC. It codes for CASSIAGGSGEQFF.

The chain couples TRBV30 to TRBJ2-7; D gene uncertain. Trimming took 1 base from V and 0 from J, leaving 7 bases between them. Germline CDR1 reads GTSNPN; CDR2 reads SVGIG (reference sequence). This CDR3 is built from 13 residues. CDR3 amino acids: CAWSGQSSYEQYF. The CDR3 bases are TGTGCCTGGAGTGGGCAGAGCTCCTACGAGCAGTACTTC.

CDR3 nucleotide sequence: TGTGCCAGCAGCCCTCAGACAGGGTGGGTCACCGGGGAGCTGTTTTTT. Protein: CASSPQTGWVTGELFF. The chain uses TRBV7-2 and TRBJ2-2; TRBD1 matches at 7 bases. This CDR3 region has 16 residues. V was pared by 5 bases and J by 4 bases, with 10 bases of the junction left unmatched. CDR1 and CDR2 (germline): SGHTA, FQGNSA. Complete variable domain (other parts from reference TRBV7-2 and TRBJ2-2): GAGVSQSPSNKVTEKGKDVELRCDPISGHTALYWYRQSLGQGLEFLIYFQGNSAPDKSGLPSDRFSAERTGGSVSTLTIQRTQQEDSAVYLCASSPQTGWVTGELFFGEGSRLTVL.

This clonotype occurred a few times. V usage is TRBV24-1 and J usage is TRBJ2-3, with D possibly being TRBD1 (5 bases). Trimming removed 4 bases from V and 3 bases from J, with 10 bases in between. Germline CDR1 reads KGHDR; CDR2 reads SFDVKD. This CDR3 is built from 14 residues. The CDR3 DNA reads as TGTGCCACCAGTGACCCTAGACAGACAGATACGCAGTATTTT. This codes for CATSDPRQTDTQYF.

This clonotype was picked up many times. This chain links TRBV27 with TRBJ2-1, with D hard to call. The CDR3 runs to 15 residues. Germline loops: CDR1 MNHEY, CDR2 SMNVEV (reference sequence). Trimming pared 5 bases from V and 5 bases from J, leaving 16 bases between. DNA of the CDR3: TGTGCCAGCAGTCAGATTGGAATGTGGAACAATGAGCAGTTCTTC. Its translation is CASSQIGMWNNEQFF.

The genes are TRBV3-1 and TRBJ2-5; D not resolved. The CDR3 is 13 residues long. The V end lost 1 base, the J end lost 5 bases, and 8 bases lay between the germline ends. Germline CDR1 is LGHDT and CDR2 is YNNKEL (reference sequence). This CDR3 is CASSQGQSETQYF. The CDR3 region has the DNA TGTGCCAGCAGCCAAGGACAATCCGAGACCCAGTACTTC.

This clonotype was seen at least ten times. The chain has TRBV20-1 and TRBJ1-2, with TRBD1 matching 7 bases. Germline values: CDR1 DFQATT, CDR2 SNEGSKA (reference sequence). The CDR3 spans 15 residues. Germline trimming cut 0 bases from V and 3 bases from J; bases unmatched to any gene: 7. For the CDR3, the DNA is TGCAGTGCTAGAGATAGGGCAGGGGGACACTATGGCTACACCTTC. It encodes CSARDRAGGHYGYTF.

Only a few counts were recorded for this clonotype. The chain joins TRBV18 to TRBJ1-4, with a possible D match to TRBD1 (5 bases). CDR1 is KGHSH, CDR2 LQKENI, per germline. V dropped 6 bases and J dropped 7 bases, with 21 bases sitting between them. The CDR3 loop spans 16 amino acids. CDR3 sequence: CASSLSIGDGTEKLFF. In DNA form, the CDR3 reads TGTGCCAGCTCTCTCTCAATCGGGGACGGAACTGAAAAACTGTTTTTT.

This clonotype has ten or more counts. V is TRBV5-1 and J is TRBJ2-1, with D maybe TRBD2 (6 bases). The germline CDR1 and CDR2 sequences are SGHRS and YFSETQ. V was trimmed by 2 bases and J by 8 bases, leaving 14 bases between them. CDR3 length: 14 residues. The chain's CDR3 is CASSLGSGVDEQFF. The CDR3 region has the DNA TGCGCCAGCAGCTTAGGGTCGGGGGTCGATGAGCAGTTCTTC.

On this clonotype: Possible read error: a much larger clone is one base away. This chain uses TRBV11-2 with TRBJ1-4, with D perhaps matching TRBD1 (6 bases). The CDR3 totals 15 residues. The germline V gene has CDR1 SGHAT and CDR2 FQNNGV. The CDR3 sequence is CASRQLGGSSEKLSF. The CDR3 bases are TGTGCCAGCAGACAATTGGGGGGCTCTAGTGAAAAACTGTCTTTT.

Written as DNA, the CDR3 is TGTGCCAGCAGTGAGCGGACAGGGTCGGAGCAGTACTTC. Translated: CASSERTGSEQYF. The chain recombines TRBV6-1 with TRBJ2-7, with 8 bases fitting TRBD1. Unmatched junction bases numbered 5, after V lost 3 bases and J lost 7 bases. This CDR3 region has 13 residues. CDR1 and CDR2 (germline): MNHNS, SASEGT.

This clonotype was seen at least ten times. The chain couples TRBV5-1 to TRBJ2-1, with 9 bases fitting TRBD2. The CDR3 is made up of 17 amino acids. Germline CDR1 SGHRS, CDR2 YFSETQ. The trim removed 5 bases at V and 7 bases at J, leaving 16 bases unmatched. The CDR3: CASRTIGGSGGSNEQFF. CDR3 bases: TGCGCCAGCAGGACCATAGGAGGAAGCGGGGGGTCGAATGAGCAGTTCTTC.

This clonotype was seen many times. CDR3 loop: CSANTWGWTEAFF. In DNA, the CDR3 is TGCAGTGCAAACACTTGGGGGTGGACTGAAGCTTTCTTT. V usage is TRBV20-1 and J usage is TRBJ1-1, with D tentatively TRBD1 (5 bases). The CDR3 covers 13 residues. V was cut by 6 bases and J by 5 bases, with 16 bases left in between. Germline-derived CDR1 and CDR2 are DFQATT and SNEGSKA (reference sequence).

This clonotype was seen only a few times. For the CDR3, the DNA is TGTGCCAGCAGCTCCCGCGGATCGTCTGGAAACACCATATATTTT. Encoded protein: CASSSRGSSGNTIYF. The V and J genes are TRBV11-2 and TRBJ1-3; D ambiguous. The CDR3 spans 15 residues. Germline CDR1 reads SGHAT; CDR2 reads FQNNGV. The V end was cut by 4 bases, the J end by 1 base, with 11 bases between.

The sample holds many counts of this clonotype. The gene calls are TRBV11-2 and TRBJ1-2, with D unresolved. The V gene's germline CDR1 is SGHAT and CDR2 FQNNGV. The CDR3 is made up of 16 amino acids. The V gene lost 0 bases and the J gene lost 4 bases, with 15 bases spanning the gap. The chain's CDR3 is CASSLDLFGGSYGYTF. CDR3 bases: TGTGCCAGCAGCTTAGATCTTTTCGGCGGAAGCTATGGCTACACCTTC.

This rearrangement joins TRBV10-3 to TRBJ2-7, with D possibly TRBD1 on 5 matching bases. Trimming shortened V by 7 bases and J by 5 bases, and 15 bases separated the two germline ends. CDR1 and CDR2 (germline): ENHRY, SYGVKD. The CDR3 contains 13 residues. DNA of the CDR3: TGTGCCATCACCCCCCAGGGTTCCCACGAGCAGTACTTC. This sequence encodes CAITPQGSHEQYF.

This clonotype was detected only a few times. The rearrangement uses TRBV3-1 and TRBJ1-3, with TRBD1 matching 8 bases. The CDR3 extends over 14 amino acids. Germline lookup yields CDR1 LGHDT and CDR2 YNNKEL (reference sequence). Trimming removed 4 bases from V and 7 bases from J; junction bases left unmatched: 6. This CDR3 is CASSPGGAWNTIYF. The CDR3 DNA reads TGTGCCAGCAGCCCAGGGGGCGCCTGGAACACCATATATTTT. The variable domain in full, completed from reference TRBV3-1 and TRBJ1-3, reads DTAVSQTPKYLVTQMGNDKSIKCEQNLGHDTMYWYKQDSKKFLKIMFSYNNKELIINETVPNRFSPKSPDKAHLNLHINSLELGDSAVYFCASSPGGAWNTIYFGEGSWLTVV.

On this clonotype: Germline is not matched at one junction end, which may reflect a read error. The chain joins TRBV11-3 to TRBJ2-1, with TRBD1 identical over 10 bases. Per the germline V gene, CDR1 is SGHNT and CDR2 is YENEEA. The CDR3 covers 14 residues. The CDR3, as DNA: TGTGTCAGCAGCTTAGGGACAGGGGATAATGAGCAGTTCTTC. It yields the protein CVSSLGTGDNEQFF. The full variable domain, its missing parts supplied by reference TRBV11-3 and TRBJ2-1, is EAGVVQSPRYKIIEKKQPVAFWCNPISGHNTLYWYLQNLGQGPELLIRYENEEAVDDSQLPKDRFSAERLKGVDSTLKIQPAELGDSAVYLCVSSLGTGDNEQFFGPGTRLTVL.